This T cell receptor (beta chain) originates from a study of PD-1 blockade in classical Hodgkin lymphoma. The CDR3 runs to 15 residues. After removal of 0 bases from V and 5 bases from J, the junction contained 2 bases not matched to a gene. CDR1 is LNHDA and CDR2 is SQIVND in the germline V gene (reference sequence). Indicated time point: cycle 4 day 1 (C4D1), after six to seven weeks of nivolumab. The patients all showed relapse after autologous stem cell transplantation, while their brentuximab vedotin exposure varied. Libraries were prepared by immunoSEQ multiplex PCR; TCRdb keeps only in-frame clonotypes and omits some of them. The table has around 50,000 clones, around 90% seen once; the top ten hold over 11%.

The chain employs TRBV19 and TRBJ2-5, with TRBD2 matching over 11 bases. The receptor's source is a human donor with classical Hodgkin lymphoma. Here the sequenced sample was peripheral blood mononuclear cells (PBMCs), taken before the fourth cycle of nivolumab. The CDR3 loop reads CASSIETSGSETQYF. The CDR3 DNA follows: TGTGCCAGTAGTATAGAAACTAGCGGGAGCGAGACCCAGTACTTC.